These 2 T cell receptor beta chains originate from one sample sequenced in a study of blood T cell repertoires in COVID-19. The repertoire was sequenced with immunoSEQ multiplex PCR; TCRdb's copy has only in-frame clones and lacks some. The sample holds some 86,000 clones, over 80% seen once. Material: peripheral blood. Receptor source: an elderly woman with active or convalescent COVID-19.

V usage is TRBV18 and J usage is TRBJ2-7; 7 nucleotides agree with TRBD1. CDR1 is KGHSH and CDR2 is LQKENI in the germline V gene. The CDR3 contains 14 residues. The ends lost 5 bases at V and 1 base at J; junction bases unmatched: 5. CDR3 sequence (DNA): TGTGCCAGCTCAAAAACGACAGGGTCCTACGAGCAGTACTTC. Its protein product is CASSKTTGSYEQYF.

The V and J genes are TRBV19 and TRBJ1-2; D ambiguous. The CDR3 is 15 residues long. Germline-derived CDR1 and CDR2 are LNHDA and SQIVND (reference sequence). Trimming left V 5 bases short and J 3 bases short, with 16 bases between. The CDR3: CASSPQASLHYGYTF. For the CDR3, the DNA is TGTGCCAGTAGTCCCCAAGCCTCTCTCCACTATGGCTACACCTTC.